The 16 T cell receptor beta chains listed next were all sequenced from one sample in a study of identical twins. TCRdb itself ran the 5' RACE reads through MiXCR, one entry per CDR3 protein. This sample has about 790,000 distinct CDR3 sequences, with around a sixth found just once. The same data also contributed to another study, on T cells expressing NK-cell markers.

Input material: PBMCs. These receptors were obtained from a woman younger than 35 in good health.

This clonotype was detected only a few times. The chain links TRBV20-1 to TRBJ2-2; possible D gene TRBD1, 7 bases. Looked up from germline, CDR1 is DFQATT and CDR2 is SNEGSKA (reference sequence). Trimming pared 6 bases from V and 2 bases from J, leaving 13 bases between. The CDR3 extends over 14 amino acids. CDR3 loop: CSAQEGANTGELFF. The CDR3 coding sequence is TGCAGTGCCCAGGAGGGGGCCAACACCGGGGAGCTGTTTTTT.

This sequence joins TRBV11-2 and TRBJ1-5; 9 nucleotides align to TRBD1. V dropped 5 bases and J dropped 4; count of bases not matched to a gene: 9. Germline CDR1 and CDR2: SGHAT and FQNNGV. This CDR3 region has 16 residues. CDR3 sequence: CASSAGGQGGNQPQHF. DNA of the CDR3: TGTGCCAGCAGCGCGGGGGGACAGGGAGGAAATCAGCCCCAGCATTTT. Variable domain in full (rest from reference TRBV11-2 and TRBJ1-5): EAGVAQSPRYKIIEKRQSVAFWCNPISGHATLYWYQQILGQGPKLLIQFQNNGVVDDSQLPKDRFSAERLKGVDSTLKIQPAKLEDSAVYLCASSAGGQGGNQPQHFGDGTRLSIL.

J is TRBJ1-6 and V is TRBV12-3 or TRBV12-4; no clear D gene. This CDR3 region has 14 residues. Deletions cut 7 bases from V and 1 base from J, with 8 bases between. Here the CDR3 DNA reads TGTGCCAGCATCGGAGGGTCCTATAATTCACCCCTCCACTTT. Residues: CASIGGSYNSPLHF.

This clonotype came up a few times. J is TRBJ1-2 and V is TRBV10-3; D is perhaps TRBD1 (5 bases). Germline V CDR1 and CDR2: ENHRY, SYGVKD. This CDR3 has 15 amino acids. Trimming took 2 bases from V and 7 from J, leaving 17 bases between them. The CDR3 nucleotides are TGTGCCATCAGTGAGCCTCCGAAAACAGGATCTGGCTACACCTTC. It encodes CAISEPPKTGSGYTF.

This clonotype occurred a few times. V gene TRBV12-3 or TRBV12-4 combines with J gene TRBJ2-1; 11 bases fit TRBD1. This CDR3 region has 15 residues. V lost 5 bases and J lost 6; bases outside the gene matches: 6. The CDR3 DNA is TGTGCCAGCAGTCGCGGACAGGGGGCCTTCAATGAGCAGTTCTTC. Translated, it gives CASSRGQGAFNEQFF.

This clonotype has a handful of counts. The chain couples TRBV6-1 to TRBJ2-5, with 9 nucleotides matching TRBD2. The CDR3 has 15 amino acids. Germline loops: CDR1 MNHNS, CDR2 SASEGT. V lost 6 bases to trimming and J lost 5 bases; unmatched junction nucleotides: 10. This chain's CDR3 is CASRKSAGGLETQYF. The CDR3, as DNA: TGTGCCAGCAGGAAGTCTGCGGGAGGGCTGGAGACCCAGTACTTC.

The V call is TRBV7-3, the J call TRBJ1-6, with D unresolved. Trimming stripped 2 bases from V and 9 bases from J, with 2 bases between. The length of the CDR3 is 11 residues. The germline V gene has CDR1 SGHTA and CDR2 FQGTGA. In nucleotides, the CDR3 is TGTGCCAGCAGCTTATCTTCACCCCTCCACTTT. Protein: CASSLSSPLHF.

This clonotype was recorded a few times. J is TRBJ2-7 and V is TRBV20-1; 7 nucleotides line up with TRBD2. The germline gives CDR1 DFQATT, CDR2 SNEGSKA (reference sequence). The CDR3 loop spans 14 amino acids. V shed 4 bases and J 3 bases; nucleotides not matched to a gene: 9. This CDR3 is CSAKANGGSYEQYF. In DNA, the CDR3 is TGCAGTGCTAAAGCTAATGGCGGGAGCTACGAGCAGTACTTC.

This clonotype appeared many times. The V call is TRBV5-5, the J call TRBJ2-1, with 8 bases aligning to TRBD1. The V and J ends lost 3 bases and 6 bases, in that order; junction bases with no gene match: 2. The CDR3 totals 13 residues. CDR1 is SGHKS, CDR2 YYEKEE, per germline (reference sequence). The CDR3 DNA reads TGTGCCAGCAGCTCCGGACAGGGCAATGAGCAGTTCTTC. Amino acid sequence: CASSSGQGNEQFF.

The chain recombines TRBV10-3 with TRBJ2-1, with TRBD2 identical over 9 bases. This CDR3 has 15 residues. J gave up 4 bases and V 0 bases, and 1 base lay outside the gene matches. Germline loops: CDR1 ENHRY, CDR2 SYGVKD. The CDR3 sequence: CAISESTSGYNEQFF. The CDR3, as DNA: TGTGCCATCAGTGAGTCGACTAGCGGTTACAATGAGCAGTTCTTC.

This clonotype has only a few counts. The chain joins TRBV20-1 to TRBJ1-2, with D unclear. V lost 3 bases and J lost 7, with 6 bases in between. CDR1 is DFQATT, CDR2 SNEGSKA, per germline (reference sequence). CDR3 length equals 10 residues. The CDR3 DNA reads as TGCAGTGCTAGTTACTCTGGCTACACCTTC. As protein: CSASYSGYTF.

The chain employs TRBV29-1 and TRBJ2-3; D remains ambiguous. With 4 bases removed from V and 3 bases from J, the gap between germline ends came to 14 bases. The CDR3 totals 14 residues. Germline V CDR1 and CDR2: SQVTM, ANQGSEA. CDR3 region: CSVVPEDGTDTQYF. The CDR3 DNA sequence: TGCAGCGTTGTACCCGAAGATGGTACAGATACGCAGTATTTT.

The chain carries TRBV20-1 and TRBJ2-5; D assignment may be TRBD1 or TRBD2 (6 bases each). Germline V lookup: CDR1 DFQATT, CDR2 SNEGSKA (reference sequence). V shed 3 bases and J shed 4 bases, with 18 bases lying between them. The CDR3 covers 15 residues. The CDR3: CSASPQRGVRETQYF. Here the CDR3 DNA reads TGCAGTGCTAGCCCCCAGAGGGGGGTTCGAGAGACCCAGTACTTC.

The rearrangement joins TRBV7-8 to TRBJ2-1, with D tentatively TRBD2 (5 bases). Deletions cut 2 bases from V and 2 bases from J, with 16 bases between. The CDR3 length is 17 residues. Per the germline V gene, CDR1 is SGHVS and CDR2 is FQNEAQ. CDR3 in DNA: TGTGCCAGCAGCTTATTAAGAGGGAGCAACGCCTACAATGAGCAGTTCTTC. Amino acid sequence: CASSLLRGSNAYNEQFF.

This clonotype was counted between two and nine times. This chain links TRBV6-2 or TRBV6-3 with TRBJ1-2; D perhaps matches TRBD1 (6 bases). CDR3 length: 15 amino acids. CDR1 MNHEY and CDR2 SVGEGT come from the germline V gene. Trimming pared 5 bases from V and 2 bases from J, leaving 15 bases between. The CDR3 nucleotides read TGTGCCAGCAGTCGCAGGATAACAGGGAACTATGGCTACACCTTC. The encoded protein is CASSRRITGNYGYTF.

This clonotype was seen a few times. This chain links TRBV12-3 or TRBV12-4 with TRBJ2-7; a weak D match, TRBD2 (5 bases). Trimming removed 3 bases from V and 3 bases from J, with 12 bases in between. The length of the CDR3 is 14 residues. The CDR3 region has the DNA TGTGCCAGCAGTTTCGGAGGTAATGGCTACGAGCAGTACTTC. Translation: CASSFGGNGYEQYF.